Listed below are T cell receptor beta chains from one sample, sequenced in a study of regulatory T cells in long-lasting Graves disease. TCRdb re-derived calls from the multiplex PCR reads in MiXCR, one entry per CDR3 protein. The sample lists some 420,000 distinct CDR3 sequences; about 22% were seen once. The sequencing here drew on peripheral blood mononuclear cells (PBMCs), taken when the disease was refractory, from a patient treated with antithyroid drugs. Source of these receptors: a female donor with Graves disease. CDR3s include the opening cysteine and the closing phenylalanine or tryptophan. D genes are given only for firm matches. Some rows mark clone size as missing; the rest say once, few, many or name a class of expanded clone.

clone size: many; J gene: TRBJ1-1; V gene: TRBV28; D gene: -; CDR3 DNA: TGTGCCAGCAGTTCAGGGGAGACTGAAGCTTTCTTT; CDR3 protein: CASSSGETEAFF
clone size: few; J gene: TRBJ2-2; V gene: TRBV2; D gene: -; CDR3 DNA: TGTGCCAGACCCGGGACGGAGAACACCGGGGAGCTGTTTTTT; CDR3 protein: CARPGTENTGELFF
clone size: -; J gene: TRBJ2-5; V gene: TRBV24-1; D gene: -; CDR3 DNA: TGTGCCACCAGTGACCCACCTTTAGAGACCCAGTACTTC; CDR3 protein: CATSDPPLETQYF
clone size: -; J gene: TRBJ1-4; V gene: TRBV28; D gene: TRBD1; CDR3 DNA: TGTGCCAGCAGTTTATATAGTCAGGGGGCAACTAATGAAAAACTGTTTTTT; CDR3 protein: CASSLYSQGATNEKLFF
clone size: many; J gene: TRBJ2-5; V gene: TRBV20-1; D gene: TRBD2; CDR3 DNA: TGCAGTGCTACCGCGGCGGGGGGATCGGAGACCCAGTACTTC; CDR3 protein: CSATAAGGSETQYF
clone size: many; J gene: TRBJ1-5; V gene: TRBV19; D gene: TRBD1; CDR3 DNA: TGTGCCAGTATCCCCGACAGGGATCCCAATCAGCCCCAGCATTTT; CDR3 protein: CASIPDRDPNQPQHF
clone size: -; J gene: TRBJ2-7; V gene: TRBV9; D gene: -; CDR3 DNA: TGTGCCAGCAGCCCCGAACCCAACACCTACGAGCAGTACTTC; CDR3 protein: CASSPEPNTYEQYF
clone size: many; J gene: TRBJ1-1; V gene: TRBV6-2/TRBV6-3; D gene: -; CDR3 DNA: TGTGCCAGCAGTGAAGCGTTTGTGACGGCTGAAGCTTTCTTT; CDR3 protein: CASSEAFVTAEAFF
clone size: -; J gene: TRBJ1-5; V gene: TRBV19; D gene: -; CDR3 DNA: TGTGCCACCTCCAGGTTGGGTAGCAATCAGCCCCAGCATTTT; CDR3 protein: CATSRLGSNQPQHF
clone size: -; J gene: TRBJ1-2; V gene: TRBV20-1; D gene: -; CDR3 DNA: TGCAGTGCTAGAGTCCGGACAGCAGTTATGGGCTACACCTTC; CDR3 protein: CSARVRTAVMGYTF
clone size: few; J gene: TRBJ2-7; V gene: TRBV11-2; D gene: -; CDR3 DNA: TGTGCCAGCAGCTTAACCGACAGGAGGGGAGTATTCGGGGAGCAGTACTTC; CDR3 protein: CASSLTDRRGVFGEQYF
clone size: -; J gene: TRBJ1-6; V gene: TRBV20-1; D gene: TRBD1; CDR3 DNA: TGCAGTGCTACCCTGACAGGGAATTCACCCCTCCACTTT; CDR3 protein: CSATLTGNSPLHF
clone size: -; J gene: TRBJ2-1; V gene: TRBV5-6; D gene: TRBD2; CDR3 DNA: TGTGCCAGCAGCTTGGGCGGGGGGGCCCAATATGAGCAGTTCTTC; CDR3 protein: CASSLGGGAQYEQFF
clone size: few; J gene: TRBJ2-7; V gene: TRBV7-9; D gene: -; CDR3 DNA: TGTGCCAGCACGGACAGTTCCTACGAGCAGTACTTC; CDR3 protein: CASTDSSYEQYF
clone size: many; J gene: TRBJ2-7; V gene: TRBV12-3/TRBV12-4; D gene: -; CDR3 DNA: TGTGCCAGCAGTTTCCCGGGGGGCGGCGAGCAGTACTTC; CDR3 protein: CASSFPGGGEQYF
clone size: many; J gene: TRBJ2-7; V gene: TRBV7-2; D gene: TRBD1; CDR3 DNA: TGTGCCAGCAGCCGGGGACAGAGCTCCTACGAGCAGTACTTC; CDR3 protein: CASSRGQSSYEQYF
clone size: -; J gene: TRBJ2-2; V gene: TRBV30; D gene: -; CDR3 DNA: TGTGCCTGGATGAAAGGGCCCGGGGAGCTGTTTTTT; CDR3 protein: CAWMKGPGELFF
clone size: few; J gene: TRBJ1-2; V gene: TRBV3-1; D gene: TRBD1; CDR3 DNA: TGTGCCAGCAGCCAAGAAACCGGGACAGGGTCAGACGTTGCTGGCTACACCTTC; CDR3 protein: CASSQETGTGSDVAGYTF
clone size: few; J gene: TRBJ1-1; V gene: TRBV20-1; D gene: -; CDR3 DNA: TGCAGTTCCATCCTAGGGGGTTTAGCTTTCTTT; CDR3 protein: CSSILGGLAFF
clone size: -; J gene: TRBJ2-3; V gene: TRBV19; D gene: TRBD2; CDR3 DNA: TGTGCCAGTAGCCCTACTAGCGCGTCTCACACAGATACGCAGTATTTT; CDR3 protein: CASSPTSASHTDTQYF
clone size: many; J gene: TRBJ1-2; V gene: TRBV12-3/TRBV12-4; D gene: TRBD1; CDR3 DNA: TGTGCCAGCAGTTTAATCCAGGGGGCAATCAATGGCTACACCTTC; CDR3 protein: CASSLIQGAINGYTF
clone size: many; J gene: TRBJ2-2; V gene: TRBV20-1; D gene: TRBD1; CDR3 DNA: TGCAGTGTAGGGGGCGCGAACACCGGGGAGCTGTTTTTT; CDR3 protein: CSVGGANTGELFF
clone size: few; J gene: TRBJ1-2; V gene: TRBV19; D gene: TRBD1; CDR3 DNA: TGTGCCAGCAGGACAGGGGATACTGGCTACACCTTC; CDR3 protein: CASRTGDTGYTF
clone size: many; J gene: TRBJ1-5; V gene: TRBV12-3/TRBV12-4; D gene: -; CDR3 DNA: TGTGCCAGCACCACAGACAGAGGTCAGCCCCAGCATTTT; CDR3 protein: CASTTDRGQPQHF
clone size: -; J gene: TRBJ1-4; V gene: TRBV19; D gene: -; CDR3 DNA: TGTGCCAGTAGTGCCGATATCACCGGAAATGAAAAACTGTTTTTT; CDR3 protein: CASSADITGNEKLFF
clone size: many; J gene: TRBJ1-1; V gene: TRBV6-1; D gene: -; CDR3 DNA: TGTGCCATCGGGAGGGTGGCTGAAGCTTTCTTT; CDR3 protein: CAIGRVAEAFF
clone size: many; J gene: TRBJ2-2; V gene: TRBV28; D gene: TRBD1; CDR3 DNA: TGTGCCAGCAGTCCCTCGGACAGGGGGCCGGGCGGGGAGCTGTTTTTT; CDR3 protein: CASSPSDRGPGGELFF
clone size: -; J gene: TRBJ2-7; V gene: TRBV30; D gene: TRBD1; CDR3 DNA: TGTGCCTATGACAGGGTCCGAGACGAGCAGTACTTC; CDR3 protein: CAYDRVRDEQYF
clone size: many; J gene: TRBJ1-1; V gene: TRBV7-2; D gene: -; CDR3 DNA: TGTGCCAGCAGCCGAGTGGGGGGCACTGAAGCTTTCTTT; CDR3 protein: CASSRVGGTEAFF
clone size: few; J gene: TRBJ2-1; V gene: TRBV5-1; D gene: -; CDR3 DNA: TGCGCCAGCAGGCTGTCGGGGGGCACCTACAATGAGCAGTTCTTC; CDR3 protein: CASRLSGGTYNEQFF
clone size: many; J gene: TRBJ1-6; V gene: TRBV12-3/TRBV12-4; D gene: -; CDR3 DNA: TGTGCCAGCAGGCTCGCGGGGGCACGTTCACCCCTCCACTTT; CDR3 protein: CASRLAGARSPLHF
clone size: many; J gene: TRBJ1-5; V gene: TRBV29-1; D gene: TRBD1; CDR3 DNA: TGCAGCGTAGTGACAGGGGCTAGCAATCAGCCCCAGCATTTT; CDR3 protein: CSVVTGASNQPQHF
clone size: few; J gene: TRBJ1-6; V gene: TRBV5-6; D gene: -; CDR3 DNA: TGTGCCAGCAGCAAGAGACAGTTCGACGCCCTCCACTTT; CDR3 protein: CASSKRQFDALHF
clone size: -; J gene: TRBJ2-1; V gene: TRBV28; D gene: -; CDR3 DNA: TGTGCCAGCATATCGACCACTGCCAATGAGCAGTTCTTC; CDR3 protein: CASISTTANEQFF
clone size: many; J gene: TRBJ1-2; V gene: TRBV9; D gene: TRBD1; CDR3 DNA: TGTGCCAGCAGCGCGGACAGGTCTAACTATGGCTACACCTTC; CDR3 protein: CASSADRSNYGYTF
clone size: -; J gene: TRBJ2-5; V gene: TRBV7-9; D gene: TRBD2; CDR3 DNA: TGTGCCAGCCAAGATGGGGGCGGGGGGATCTACCGGGAGACCCAGTACTTC; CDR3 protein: CASQDGGGGIYRETQYF
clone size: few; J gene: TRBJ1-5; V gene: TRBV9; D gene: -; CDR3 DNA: TGTGCCAGCAGCGCCTCAGGGTTTGGCAATCAGCCCCAGCATTTT; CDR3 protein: CASSASGFGNQPQHF
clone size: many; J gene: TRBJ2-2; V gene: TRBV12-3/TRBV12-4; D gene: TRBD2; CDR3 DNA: TGTGCCAGCAGTCCCCGGACTAGCGGGGGGGCCAGCGGGGAGCTGTTTTTT; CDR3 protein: CASSPRTSGGASGELFF
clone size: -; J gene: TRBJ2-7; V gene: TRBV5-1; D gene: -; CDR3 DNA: TGCGCCAGCAGCTTGGTTGAGTGGGACGAGCAGTACTTC; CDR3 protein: CASSLVEWDEQYF
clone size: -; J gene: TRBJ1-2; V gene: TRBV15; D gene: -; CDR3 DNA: TGTGCCACCAGCGGATGGGACTCTATCACCGGGAACTATGGCTACACCTTC; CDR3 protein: CATSGWDSITGNYGYTF
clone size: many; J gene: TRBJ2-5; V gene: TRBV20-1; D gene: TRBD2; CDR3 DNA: TGCAGTGCCGGCGGGGGGGTGGGCTCCCAAGAGACCCAGTACTTC; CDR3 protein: CSAGGGVGSQETQYF
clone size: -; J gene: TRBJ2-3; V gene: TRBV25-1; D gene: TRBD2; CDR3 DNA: TGTGCCAGCAGTGCGGCTCTAGCGGGGGGAGGCACAGATACGCAGTATTTT; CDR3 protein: CASSAALAGGGTDTQYF
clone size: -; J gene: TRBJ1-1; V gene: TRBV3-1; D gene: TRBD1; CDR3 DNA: TGTGCCAGCAGCCACAGGGGGATGAACACTGAAGCTCTCTTT; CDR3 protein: CASSHRGMNTEALF
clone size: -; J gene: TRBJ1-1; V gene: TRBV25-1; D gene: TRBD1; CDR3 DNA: TGTGCCAGCAGTAAGCCAGGGGGTATGAACACTGAAGCTTTCTTT; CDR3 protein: CASSKPGGMNTEAFF
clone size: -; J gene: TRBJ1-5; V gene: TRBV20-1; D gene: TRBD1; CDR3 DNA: TGCAGTGCTAGAGAAGCCGAAACAGGGGGCAATCAGCCCCAGCATTTT; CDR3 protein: CSAREAETGGNQPQHF
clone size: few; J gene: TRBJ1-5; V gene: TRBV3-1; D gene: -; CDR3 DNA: TGTGCCAGCAGCCTAGGACGACAGGGCAATCAGCCCCAGCATTTT; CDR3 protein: CASSLGRQGNQPQHF
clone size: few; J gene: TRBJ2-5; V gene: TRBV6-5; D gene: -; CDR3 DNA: TGTGCCAGCAGTTTTGGGAGGACCCAGTACTTC; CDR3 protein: CASSFGRTQYF
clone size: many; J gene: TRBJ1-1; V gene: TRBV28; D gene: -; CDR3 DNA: TGTGCCAGCAGTCGTTCAGGTAACACTGAAGCTTTCTTT; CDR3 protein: CASSRSGNTEAFF
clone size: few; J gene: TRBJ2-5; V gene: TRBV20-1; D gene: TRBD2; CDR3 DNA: TGCAGTGCTAGAGATCGGGCTAGCGGAGAGACCCAGTACTTC; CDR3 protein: CSARDRASGETQYF
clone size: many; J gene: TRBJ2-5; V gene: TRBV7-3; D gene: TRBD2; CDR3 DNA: TGTGCCAGCAGCCCCAACGGGGGGGAGACCCAGTACTTC; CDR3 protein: CASSPNGGETQYF